This paragraph reports one T cell receptor beta chain. The sample is drawn from a study of control samples from healthy donors and cancer patients. Trimming removed 0 bases at V and 6 bases at J, with 12 bases between. CDR3 length: 14 residues. The germline gives CDR1 SGHVS, CDR2 FNYEAQ. Produced via immunoSEQ multiplex PCR; TCRdb's table is partial and in-frame only. Among tens of thousands of clones listed, under 90% were seen once. The chain joins TRBV7-6 to TRBJ2-7, with D maybe TRBD1 (6 bases). The source is a man in his fifties in good health. Sequencing was carried out using blood. The CDR3 here is CASSLASTGREQYF. In nucleotides, the CDR3 is TGTGCCAGCAGCTTAGCGAGTACAGGGCGCGAGCAGTACTTC.